The 3 T cell receptor beta chains presented below share a single source sample, sequenced in a study of beta chain features in type 1 diabetes. Expressed TCRB transcripts were sequenced because the isolated RNA had all been reverse transcribed beforehand. Clones were read by immunoSEQ multiplex PCR, and TCRdb kept only the in-frame ones, dropping some. The data hold a few hundred thousand clones, with around 9.9% observed a single time. Material for sequencing was central memory CD4+ T cells from blood. These receptors all stem from a man aged 18 to 29 in good health.

The rearrangement joins TRBV5-4 to TRBJ2-3; 8 bases line up with TRBD2. The CDR3 length is 15 residues. J gave up 2 bases and V 5 bases, and 7 bases lay outside the gene matches. Per germline, CDR1 SGHNT and CDR2 YYREEE (reference sequence). CDR3 amino acids: CASRRGGGNTDTQYF. The CDR3 nucleotides are TGTGCCAGCAGACGGGGGGGCGGGAACACAGATACGCAGTATTTT.

The J gene is TRBJ2-2, the V gene TRBV7-2, with 9 bases identical to TRBD1. The V gene end was trimmed by 5 bases and the J gene end by 7 bases; junction bases not matched to a gene: 8. The CDR3 sequence is 15 residues long. Germline V gene lookup returns CDR1 SGHTA and CDR2 FQGNSA. The CDR3 nucleotides read TGTGCCAGCAGCACGGGACAGGGTGTAGGCGGGGAGCTGTTTTTT. Translating it yields CASSTGQGVGGELFF.

The J gene is TRBJ1-2, the V gene TRBV15, with D possibly matching TRBD1 (5 bases). This CDR3 contains 13 residues. Germline values: CDR1 LNHNV, CDR2 YYDKDF (reference sequence). Trimming pared 8 bases from V and 8 bases from J, leaving 18 bases between. The CDR3 coding sequence is TGTGCCACCGAACAGGTGGGGGTTATCGGCTACACCTTC. It encodes CATEQVGVIGYTF.